The rows below give T cell receptor beta chains drawn from one sample of a study of glioma-infiltrating T cells. TCRdb itself ran the multiplex PCR reads through MiXCR, one entry per CDR3 protein. Here the sample spans approximately 18,000 distinct CDR3 sequences, roughly 64% being singletons. Sequencing used glioma tissue, nonneoplastic brain tissue, or PBMCs (not recorded which). Source of these receptors: a human donor with low-grade glioma or glioblastoma, undergoing nonglioma brain surgery, or in good health (not recorded which). CDR3s leave out the opening cysteine and the closing phenylalanine or tryptophan. Each record gives: CDR3 length, V gene, J gene, CDR3 protein.

>12|TRBV15|TRBJ1-2
ATSSHGQSDGYT
>14|TRBV7-2|TRBJ1-6
ASSHQGASYNSPLH
>14|TRBV27|TRBJ2-5
ASSSGPAGRGETQY
>13|TRBV5-1|TRBJ1-5
ASSSTGLGNQPQH
>13|TRBV6-1|TRBJ2-1
ASSLERERGDEQF
>12|TRBV18|TRBJ2-3
ASQGQGRTDTQY
>12|TRBV6-2/TRBV6-3|TRBJ1-1
ASSFLQENTEAF
>13|TRBV20-1|TRBJ1-1
SANPPLPGWTEAF
>13|TRBV20-1|TRBJ2-7
SATFGRGLSYEQY
>10|TRBV6-2/TRBV6-3|TRBJ1-1
ASRRTLTEAF
>12|TRBV20-1|TRBJ2-7
SAPNPSGSQEQY
>12|TRBV27|TRBJ2-7
ASSPGQFSYEQY
>12|TRBV6-9|TRBJ2-1
ASSYRRQANEQF
>10|TRBV6-1|TRBJ1-1
ASRTGVTEAF
>12|TRBV6-5|TRBJ1-5
ASSSRLQGGPQH
>14|TRBV27|TRBJ1-2
ASSLKAPGTPYGYT
>14|TRBV28|TRBJ1-5
ASSSSDRVDNQPQH
>11|TRBV20-1|TRBJ2-1
SSGTSTYNEQF
>9|TRBV6-1|TRBJ2-1
ASSLRPMWF
>12|TRBV6-5|TRBJ2-3
AISQLQGPDTQY
>13|TRBV20-1|TRBJ2-7
SAAEAASFSYEQY
>14|TRBV28|TRBJ2-1
ASSLYTGSSYNEQF
>12|TRBV11-3|TRBJ1-1
ASSLEGPGTEAF
>12|TRBV20-1|TRBJ2-3
SAVGTSGTDTQY
>14|TRBV20-1|TRBJ2-7
SASDPGTSGTYEQY
>13|TRBV28|TRBJ2-3
ASSFSGSEPDTQY
>14|TRBV2|TRBJ1-2
ASRQGASSRGYGYT
>9|TRBV29-1|TRBJ1-1
SDTGDTEAF
>11|TRBV27|TRBJ2-3
ASRAGNTDTQY